This T cell receptor beta chain appears in the sequencing data of a study of human T cells and chemical hapten exposure (dated by TCRdb to 2020 to 2023). Notes on the research overall: For sensitization, 2% DPC in acetone was applied to a 2 cm by 2 cm area of upper inner arm skin. Weekly therapeutic DPC doses were additionally applied to the scalp of patients throughout the approximately 24-week study period. Patch testing was performed on the upper back with Finn chambers containing 0.01% DPC, and the patch tests were scored after 6 days according to International Contact Dermatitis Research Group standards. The mostly female patient cohort included alopecia areata with under or over 50% scalp involvement, alopecia totalis and alopecia universalis. The libraries were sequenced as a pool, and the TCR yield per sample differed mostly because of small variations in library volumes within the pool. In alopecia patients, the study followed how the peripheral blood TCR repertoire changed in vivo over primary and secondary sensitization to diphenylcyclopropenone (DPC), a hapten. Blood was sampled from patients pre-sensitization (week 0) and at 2, 6 and about 24 weeks after DPC sensitization. Some 29 alopecia patients gave blood for TCR sequencing at one to four time points (pre-sensitization, 2, 6 and 24 weeks). Study-wide conclusions, independent of this receptor: The number of TCRs above 1 in 1000 frequency did not change with DPC sensitization; there was no evidence of global repertoire structure alterations. Because every patient had alopecia, a presumed autoimmune disease, the patients' immune response might differ from that of healthy individuals. Expanded TCRs formed significantly more large CDR3 similarity clusters than pre-sensitization or healthy control sets, consistent with antigen-driven responses. Patch test score correlated positively with the number of PT1 expanded TCRs, reaching significance at thresholds 8, 16 and 32 but not at 4. Repeated subsampling changed both the strength of the expansion versus patch-test correlation and the threshold at which that correlation became significant.

Taken from cysteine to phenylalanine, the CDR3 has 16 residues. CDR3 DNA is the only sequence kept; it has 48 bases, read in frame from the first base. CDR1 GTSNPN and CDR2 SVGIG are derived from the germline V gene (reference sequence). Trimming removed 0 bases from V and 6 bases from J; the gene matches leave 10 bases unexplained. This clonotype was seen more than once but under ten times. It lacks a known antigen. The sample holds no much larger clone one base away, and base qualities are not on file. The intended sense of this specimen's time point label: patch test 2, 6 weeks after DPC sensitization. In the paper's terms, the treatment or condition label means: therapeutic diphenylcyclopropenone sensitization with weekly scalp DPC. At each patch-test visit, blood was drawn before the patch test was applied. Patients were considered eligible if aged 18 to 70, diagnosed with alopecia and deemed suitable for DPC therapy, and patients were excluded if pregnant. Total RNA was isolated from unfractionated whole blood collected in Tempus Blood RNA tubes.

Libraries were built with RACE. TCRdb names NextSeq 500 as the instrument used. During library preparation, unique molecular identifiers were attached to individual cDNA molecules so that TCRs could be counted in a quantitative, reproducible way. Both TCR alpha and TCR beta chains were sequenced from each blood RNA sample. In the paper's pipeline: A median of about 89,000 TCRs per sample was observed, with a range of roughly 23,224 to 750,000. The Decombinator software suite was used to annotate V, J and CDR3 in the TCR reads. To make PS versus PT1 abundance plots, every sample was subsampled to the same number of TCRs (28,000). TCRs were defined as expanded if absent before sensitization and observed at least eight times at the 2-week time point. TCRdb trimmed the raw reads at Q25, called clones with MiXCR and kept productive beta chains. One record per CDR3 amino acid sequence lists the most common genes and DNA. What appears here as the V and J calls and clone size reflects TCRdb's work, not the paper's. The sample has approximately 28,000 distinct CDR3 sequences on record, around 10% of them singletons. Around 7% of the sample is in the top ten clones.

This TCR was recovered from a man between 25 and 39 years old with alopecia areata. Some clones in this sample may be carry-over from other donors' samples. The V gene is TRBV30 and the J gene is TRBJ2-7; 11 central nucleotides agree with TRBD1. Sequences were derived from whole blood, sampled in connection with sensitization to the hapten diphenylcyclopropenone (DPC). The nucleotide sequence reads as follows: TGTGCCTGGAGTGTAGGCGTTATGGGGACAGGGGGCGAGCAGTACTTC. Its product reads: CAWSVGVMGTGGEQYF.